Below, 21 T cell receptor beta chains from the same sample are listed, as sequenced in a study of shared clonotypes between healthy human individuals (dated by TCRdb to about 2020). Libraries were made using the immunoSEQ multiplex PCR assay. Entries here come from immuneACCESS through TCRdb and include only in-frame sequences with V and J called. Some clones fail to appear in such tables; in the studies checked, an unresolved V gene covers under half of the shortfall, and the cause of the remainder is unknown. This sample is represented by millions of clones; approximately 93% of them were singletons. Roughly 0.36% of the sample is taken by the ten largest. Sequenced material: naive CD4+ T cells from PBMCs. The sample's cell subset or site, from its label and the paper: CD45RA+ positively selected. The receptors were sampled from a man aged 18 to 29 in good health. Some clones in this sample may be carry-over from other donors' samples.

In regard to this clone: The sample contains more than one DNA sequence encoding this CDR3. The J gene is TRBJ1-4, the V gene TRBV5-4, with D possibly being TRBD1 (5 bases). V lost 2 bases and J 8 bases, leaving 7 bases between the germline ends. CDR1 is SGHNT and CDR2 is YYREEE in the germline V gene (reference sequence). The CDR3 covers 12 residues. The CDR3 bases are TGTGCCAGCAGCTTAGACAGCGAAAAACTGTTTTTT. Its protein product is CASSLDSEKLFF.

V and J are TRBV5-1 and TRBJ1-2, with TRBD1 as a possible D gene (5 bases). The germline gives CDR1 SGHRS, CDR2 YFSETQ. The germline V and J ends were trimmed by 3 bases and 2 bases, with 17 bases remaining between them. The CDR3 spans 16 residues. This chain's CDR3 is CASSSRRGDSNYGYTF. The CDR3 DNA sequence: TGCGCCAGCAGCTCTAGAAGGGGTGACAGCAACTATGGCTACACCTTC.

This rearrangement joins TRBV18 to TRBJ2-7; a possible D gene is TRBD2 (5 bases). The germline V and J ends were trimmed by 6 bases and 5 bases, with 17 bases remaining between them. Germline CDR1 reads KGHSH; CDR2 reads LQKENI. The CDR3 is 14 residues long. The CDR3 is CASSLHSDSDEQYF. The CDR3 region has the DNA TGTGCCAGCTCCCTACATTCAGATAGCGACGAGCAGTACTTC.

This clone was observed once. V and J are TRBV4-1 and TRBJ2-7; 8 bases are a match to TRBD1. CDR3 length equals 17 residues. Trimming at V came to 0 bases and at J to 7 bases, leaving 14 bases not matched to a gene. Germline V gene lookup returns CDR1 MGHRA and CDR2 YSYEKL. The CDR3 sequence is CASSQDPSRQGKGEQYF. The CDR3 DNA is TGCGCCAGCAGCCAAGACCCTTCCCGACAGGGGAAGGGGGAGCAGTACTTC.

The chain carries TRBV11-3 and TRBJ2-7, with 14 bases lining up with TRBD2. Germline-derived CDR1 and CDR2 are SGHNT and YENEEA. The trim removed 1 base at V and 5 bases at J, leaving 4 bases unmatched. CDR3 size: 16 residues. The CDR3 DNA is TGTGCCAGCAGCTTAGGACTAGCGGGAGGGAATCACGAGCAGTACTTC. Protein sequence: CASSLGLAGGNHEQYF.

The chain links TRBV9 to TRBJ1-5, with TRBD1 matching 7 bases. Germline V gives CDR1 SGDLS, CDR2 YYNGEE. The CDR3 has 15 amino acids. After removal of 3 bases from V and 6 bases from J, the junction contained 9 bases not matched to a gene. The CDR3 here is CASSATGEQGQPQHF. CDR3 sequence (DNA): TGTGCCAGCAGCGCCACAGGGGAGCAAGGTCAGCCCCAGCATTTT.

CDR3 amino acids: CASSSQGGGANVLTF. The DNA of the CDR3 is TGTGCCAGCAGTTCACAGGGAGGTGGGGCCAACGTCCTGACTTTC. The V gene is TRBV6-6, the J gene TRBJ2-6; the D gene could be TRBD1 or TRBD2 (6 bases each). This CDR3 region has 15 residues. Between the trimmed V and J ends, which lost 4 bases and 3 bases, there was a span of 10 bases. Germline CDR1 and CDR2: MNHNY and SVGAGI (reference sequence).

V usage is TRBV19 and J usage is TRBJ1-5; the match to TRBD1 covers 7 bases. J lost 5 bases, V lost 9 bases, and 13 bases had no gene match. The CDR3 is 15 residues long. Per germline, CDR1 LNHDA and CDR2 SQIVND (reference sequence). CDR3 sequence (DNA): TGTGCCAGCCTCACCCCGGGACAGAGCCATCAGCCCCAGCATTTT. Encoded protein: CASLTPGQSHQPQHF.

The CDR3 DNA is TGCGCCAGCAATTCCGGGGGCGGCACAGATACGCAGTATTTT. It specifies CASNSGGGTDTQYF. The V gene is TRBV5-1, the J gene TRBJ2-3; D could derive from TRBD1 or TRBD2 (6 bases each). The V gene lost 6 bases and the J gene lost 1 base, with 12 bases spanning the gap. The germline V gene has CDR1 SGHRS and CDR2 YFSETQ. The CDR3 has 14 amino acids.

This clone was seen a single time. This chain links TRBV5-1 with TRBJ1-2; D is unclear. With 4 bases removed from V and 4 bases from J, the gap between germline ends came to 17 bases. The CDR3 runs 15 residues. Germline V CDR1 and CDR2: SGHRS, YFSETQ. The CDR3 sequence is CASSPSSGLFYGYTF. CDR3 DNA: TGCGCCAGCAGCCCCAGTTCCGGTTTGTTCTATGGCTACACCTTC.

On this clone itself: Other DNA sequences from this sample encode an identical CDR3 as well. This chain links TRBV5-1 with TRBJ2-3; 8 bases align to TRBD2. This CDR3 has 14 residues. From germline, CDR1 is SGHRS and CDR2 YFSETQ. Trimming at V came to 4 bases and at J to 0 bases, leaving 1 base not matched to a gene. The CDR3 nucleotides are TGCGCCAGCAGCACTAGCGGTAGCACAGATACGCAGTATTTT. Residues: CASSTSGSTDTQYF.

The chain is built from TRBV9 and TRBJ1-1; D is unresolved. Per the germline V gene, CDR1 is SGDLS and CDR2 is YYNGEE. Deletions cut 0 bases from V and 4 bases from J, with 10 bases between. The CDR3 contains 14 residues. Here the CDR3 DNA reads TGTGCCAGCAGCGTAGCGGGATTTTTCACTGAAGCTTTCTTT. Translation gives CASSVAGFFTEAFF.

The rearrangement uses TRBV7-2 and TRBJ2-3; D unclear. V dropped 1 base and J dropped 1 base, with 9 bases sitting between them. This CDR3 contains 15 residues. Per the germline V gene, CDR1 is SGHTA and CDR2 is FQGNSA. The CDR3 protein is CASSLVRSGTDTQYF. The DNA for the CDR3 is TGTGCCAGCAGCTTAGTAAGATCTGGCACAGATACGCAGTATTTT.

The rearrangement joins TRBV19 to TRBJ1-5, with a tentative D call TRBD1 (5 bases). This CDR3 contains 15 residues. Germline V gene sequence: CDR1 LNHDA, CDR2 SQIVND (reference sequence). Trimming pared 3 bases from V and 2 bases from J, leaving 11 bases between. As DNA, the CDR3 is TGTGCCAGTAGTATTCATGGGGCAGGCAATCAGCCCCAGCATTTT. This sequence encodes CASSIHGAGNQPQHF.

The sample holds one count of this clone. The chain's CDR3 is CASSIVRSDSEQYF. For the CDR3, the DNA is TGTGCCAGTAGTATTGTAAGATCAGACTCCGAGCAGTACTTC. This chain connects TRBV19 to TRBJ2-7; D is ambiguous. The ends were cut back, 3 bases at V and 6 bases at J, with 15 bases in the middle. There are 14 residues in the CDR3. Germline V gene data show CDR1 as LNHDA and CDR2 as SQIVND (reference sequence).

J is TRBJ1-1 and V is TRBV11-2, with 8 bases lining up with TRBD1. Germline CDR1 reads SGHAT; CDR2 reads FQNNGV. This CDR3 region has 15 residues. The trim removed 1 base at V and 6 bases at J, leaving 7 bases unmatched. CDR3 DNA: TGTGCCAGCAGCTTAGCGACAGGGGTTATCGCTGAAGCTTTCTTT. Its translation is CASSLATGVIAEAFF.

The genes are TRBV5-1 and TRBJ2-5; TRBD1 agrees at 9 bases. In germline, CDR1 is SGHRS, CDR2 YFSETQ. The CDR3 length is 16 residues. J lost 2 bases, V lost 4 bases, and 9 bases had no gene match. CDR3 amino acids: CASSGGTGSRQETQYF. DNA of the CDR3: TGCGCCAGCAGCGGTGGGACAGGGTCGCGGCAAGAGACCCAGTACTTC.

V and J are TRBV5-5 and TRBJ2-2, with D possibly being TRBD2 (6 bases). V lost 3 bases and J 3 bases, leaving 15 bases between the germline ends. This CDR3 comprises 16 residues. CDR1 SGHKS and CDR2 YYEKEE come from the germline V gene (reference sequence). CDR3 nucleotides: TGTGCCAGCAGCTCCGCCGGAGGGTGGGACACCGGGGAGCTGTTTTTT. Translating it yields CASSSAGGWDTGELFF.

This clone was seen only once. The J gene is TRBJ2-1, the V gene TRBV6-5; D may be TRBD2 (7 bases). V was pared by 0 bases and J by 13 bases, with 16 bases between. The germline V gene encodes CDR1 MNHEY and CDR2 SVGAGI. This CDR3 contains 14 residues. CDR3 sequence (DNA): TGTGCCAGCAGTTACTCGACGGGGGGCCGTGACCAGTTCTTC. Encoded protein: CASSYSTGGRDQFF.

The J gene is TRBJ2-1, the V gene TRBV11-3; D unresolved. CDR3 length: 16 residues. Trimming cost V 0 bases and J 1 base, with 10 bases left between them. Germline CDR1 reads SGHNT; CDR2 reads YENEEA. In nucleotides, the CDR3 is TGTGCCAGCAGCTTAGAGGGGTCGCAATCCTACAATGAGCAGTTCTTC. Its protein product is CASSLEGSQSYNEQFF.

The chain has TRBV30 and TRBJ1-4, with 7 nucleotides matching TRBD1. J lost 0 bases, V lost 2 bases, and 3 bases had no gene match. Germline CDR1 reads GTSNPN; CDR2 reads SVGIG (reference sequence). CDR3 length equals 15 residues. The chain's CDR3 is CAWSLQGATNEKLFF. DNA for the CDR3: TGTGCCTGGAGTCTCCAGGGGGCAACTAATGAAAAACTGTTTTTT.